These T cell receptor beta chains were read from a single sample in a study of T cell responses to AZD1222 COVID-19 vaccine. The method was immunoSEQ multiplex PCR; TCRdb's version includes in-frame clones alone and lacks a portion of them. The table lists roughly 82,000 clones, roughly 81% of them singletons. The material was peripheral blood, obtained on day 0 of AZD1222 vaccination. These receptor sequences come from an adult in good health. CDR3s include the opening cysteine and the closing phenylalanine or tryptophan. The D gene is left open where the match is weak. Clone size is not always given. Where it is, it says once, few, many or a class for expanded clones.

clone size	D gene	J gene	CDR3 length	V gene	CDR3 protein	CDR3 DNA
.	.	TRBJ2-1	14	TRBV10-3	CAISDLSSYNEQFF	TGTGCCATCAGTGACTTGAGCTCCTACAATGAGCAGTTCTTC
.	.	TRBJ1-6	14	TRBV12-2	CASRLGTADGPLHF	TGTGCAAGTCGCTTAGGGACAGCCGACGGACCCCTCCACTTT
.	.	TRBJ2-1	16	TRBV5-4	CASSLGAGASYNEQFF	TGTGCCAGCAGCTTGGGGGCGGGGGCCTCCTACAATGAGCAGTTCTTC
.	TRBD1	TRBJ1-4	17	TRBV7-2	CASSLGQGARTNEKLFF	TGTGCCAGCAGCTTAGGGCAGGGGGCGCGTACTAATGAAAAACTGTTTTTT
medium-sized	.	TRBJ2-5	15	TRBV27	CASSLFSGALETQYF	TGTGCCAGCAGTTTATTTTCGGGGGCTCTAGAGACCCAGTACTTC
once	.	TRBJ1-5	14	TRBV27	CASRGGSRNQPQHF	TGTGCCAGCAGGGGGGGGAGTAGGAATCAGCCCCAGCATTTT
.	.	TRBJ1-4	19	TRBV3-1/TRBV3-2	CASSQLGWGGSSSNEKLFF	TGTGCCAGCAGTCAACTTGGCTGGGGGGGTTCGTCATCTAATGAAAAACTGTTTTTT
.	TRBD2	TRBJ2-5	14	TRBV28	CASPGLAGQETQYF	TGTGCCAGTCCGGGACTAGCGGGCCAAGAGACCCAGTACTTC
.	.	TRBJ1-6	15	TRBV5-1	CASSYDRSRNSPLHF	TGCGCCAGCAGCTACGACAGGAGTCGAAATTCACCCCTCCACTTT
.	.	TRBJ2-4	15	TRBV10-2	CASSESPRGRDIQYF	TGCGCCAGCAGTGAGTCTCCGAGGGGCCGCGACATTCAGTACTTC